The 30 T cell receptor beta chains given below trace back to one sample, sequenced in a study of T cell changes during pregnancy in multiple sclerosis. Repertoires were generated with immunoSEQ multiplex PCR, while TCRdb's copy carries only in-frame clones and drops some. In the table there are over 10,000 clones, approximately 88% of which are singletons. The specimen was CD8+ T cells from peripheral blood mononuclear cells, collected in the second trimester of pregnancy. These receptors all stem from a female donor in good health, enrolled as a control in a pregnancy study.

The chain combines TRBV4-1 with TRBJ2-7; D gene ambiguous. CDR1 and CDR2 (germline): MGHRA, YSYEKL. There are 14 residues in the CDR3. Trimming removed 3 bases from V and 3 bases from J, with 12 bases in between. The CDR3: CASSHPGPFYEQYF. CDR3 in DNA: TGCGCCAGCAGCCATCCGGGTCCCTTCTACGAGCAGTACTTC.

The V call is TRBV19, the J call TRBJ1-5; 7 nucleotides agree with TRBD1. The V segment lost 4 bases and the J segment 3 bases; nucleotides outside the gene matches: 3. The CDR3 loop spans 14 amino acids. Germline V gene lookup returns CDR1 LNHDA and CDR2 SQIVND (reference sequence). The CDR3 is CASSKQGYNQPQHF. CDR3 in DNA: TGTGCCAGTAGTAAACAGGGGTACAATCAGCCCCAGCATTTT.

The V gene is TRBV30, the J gene TRBJ1-4; 8 positions match TRBD1. The CDR3 consists of 14 residues. V gave up 2 bases and J gave up 9 bases; unmatched junction bases: 8. CDR1 is GTSNPN and CDR2 is SVGIG in the germline V gene (reference sequence). CDR3 region: CAWSTGQGDKKLFF. The CDR3 region has the DNA TGTGCCTGGAGTACTGGACAGGGAGACAAAAAACTGTTTTTT.

The J gene is TRBJ2-7, the V gene TRBV5-1, with a possible D match to TRBD1 (6 bases). The germline V and J ends were trimmed by 1 base and 1 base, with 9 bases remaining between them. In germline, CDR1 is SGHRS, CDR2 YFSETQ. CDR3 size: 14 residues. In DNA form, the CDR3 reads TGCGCCAGCAGCTTGTCAGGGGTTTCCTACGAGCAGTACTTC. As protein: CASSLSGVSYEQYF.

This chain joins TRBV4-1 and TRBJ2-7; 9 bases align to TRBD2. The CDR3 is 16 residues long. Germline V CDR1 and CDR2: MGHRA, YSYEKL. With 4 bases clipped from V and 2 bases from J, the junction kept 9 bases outside the gene matches. The CDR3 DNA sequence: TGCGCCAGCAGCCCTTCTAGCGGGATCCGCCCCTACGAGCAGTACTTC. Its translation: CASSPSSGIRPYEQYF.

This rearrangement joins TRBV30 to TRBJ1-1; the D is unclear. The CDR3 covers 13 residues. CDR1 and CDR2 (germline): GTSNPN, SVGIG (reference sequence). The V end was cut by 3 bases, the J end by 5 bases, with 13 bases between. The CDR3 reads CAWRPDEGTEAFF. The CDR3 DNA is TGTGCCTGGAGGCCAGATGAGGGAACTGAAGCTTTCTTT.

The chain links TRBV28 to TRBJ1-2, with D possibly TRBD1 on 5 matching bases. The CDR3 loop spans 14 amino acids. V dropped 7 bases and J dropped 4 bases, with 16 bases sitting between them. Looked up from germline, CDR1 is MDHEN and CDR2 is SYDVKM. The CDR3 protein is CASNWDGGAYGYTF. The CDR3 region has the DNA TGTGCCAGCAATTGGGACGGGGGTGCCTATGGCTACACCTTC.

This clone came up a few times. The chain uses TRBV9 and TRBJ2-6; the D gene could be TRBD1 or TRBD2 (7 bases each). V lost 4 bases to trimming and J lost 8 bases, with 16 bases between them. The CDR3 sequence is 15 residues long. Per the germline V gene, CDR1 is SGDLS and CDR2 is YYNGEE. The CDR3, as DNA: TGTGCCAGCAGCCTAGGGAGGGGGCGGCCCAACGTCCTGACTTTC. This translates into CASSLGRGRPNVLTF. The variable domain in full, completed from reference TRBV9 and TRBJ2-6, reads DSGVTQTPKHLITATGQRVTLRCSPRSGDLSVYWYQQSLDQGLQFLIQYYNGEERAKGNILERFSAQQFPDLHSELNLSSLELGDSALYFCASSLGRGRPNVLTFGAGSRLTVL.

The V and J genes are TRBV12-5 and TRBJ2-1; 9 nucleotides line up with TRBD1. From germline, CDR1 is LGHNT and CDR2 FRNRAP. With 9 bases clipped from V and 8 bases from J, the junction kept 8 bases outside the gene matches. This CDR3 contains 13 residues. DNA of the CDR3: TGTGCTAGCGGGGACAGGGATGAGGATGAGCAGTTCTTC. Protein product: CASGDRDEDEQFF.

The chain uses TRBV14 and TRBJ2-2; D is possibly TRBD2 (5 bases). V lost 6 bases and J 1 base, leaving 15 bases between the germline ends. Per germline, CDR1 SGHDN and CDR2 FVKESK. The CDR3 contains 16 residues. The CDR3: CASSRWIALNTGELFF. Written as DNA, the CDR3 is TGTGCCAGCAGTCGCTGGATAGCGTTGAACACCGGGGAGCTGTTTTTT.

This sequence joins TRBV28 and TRBJ2-1, with 7 bases matching TRBD1. The trim removed 5 bases at V and 7 bases at J, leaving 8 bases unmatched. CDR3 size: 14 residues. Germline CDR1 reads MDHEN; CDR2 reads SYDVKM. As DNA, the CDR3 is TGTGCCAGCAGTGACAGGGTTTCATGGAATGAGCAGTTCTTC. As protein: CASSDRVSWNEQFF. The full variable domain, rest sourced from reference TRBV28 and TRBJ2-1, is DVKVTQSSRYLVKRTGEKVFLECVQDMDHENMFWYRQDPGLGLRLIYFSYDVKMKEKGDIPEGYSVSREKKERFSLILESASTNQTSMYLCASSDRVSWNEQFFGPGTRLTVL.

V gene TRBV5-6 combines with J gene TRBJ1-6; D remains ambiguous. Germline V CDR1 and CDR2: SGHDT, YYEEEE. The germline V and J ends were trimmed by 0 bases and 11 bases, with 6 bases remaining between them. The CDR3 is made up of 12 amino acids. This chain's CDR3 is CASSLAGPPLHF. The DNA for the CDR3 is TGTGCCAGCAGCTTGGCCGGTCCACCCCTCCACTTT.

The chain employs TRBV11-2 and TRBJ2-7; 12 bases align to TRBD1. From germline, CDR1 is SGHAT and CDR2 FQNNGV. V dropped 3 bases and J dropped 1; count of bases not matched to a gene: 7. The CDR3 contains 17 residues. CDR3: CASSFGTGGVASYEQYF. In nucleotides, the CDR3 is TGTGCCAGCAGCTTCGGGACAGGGGGCGTGGCATCCTACGAGCAGTACTTC.

The CDR3 protein is CSVGQGGRRGYTF. Written as DNA, the CDR3 is TGCAGCGTCGGACAGGGAGGGCGTCGGGGCTACACCTTC. This sequence joins TRBV29-1 and TRBJ1-2; 8 nucleotides line up with TRBD1. The V gene's germline CDR1 is SQVTM and CDR2 ANQGSEA. J was trimmed by 8 bases and V by 6 bases; bases with no gene match: 11. The CDR3 spans 13 residues.

V usage is TRBV6-1 and J usage is TRBJ2-1; D is unclear. This CDR3 contains 15 residues. Germline V gene lookup returns CDR1 MNHNS and CDR2 SASEGT. V was shortened by 10 bases and J by 4 bases, with 20 bases between the two germline ends. The CDR3 DNA reads TGTGCCATATCCTCCTCGCTAGAGACTTACAATGAGCAGTTCTTC. Translated, it gives CAISSSLETYNEQFF.

This clone has a single count. The gene calls are TRBV7-9 and TRBJ2-7, with TRBD2 matching 14 bases. This CDR3 contains 16 residues. V was pared by 5 bases and J by 3 bases, with 6 bases of the junction left unmatched. CDR1 is SEHNR, CDR2 FQNEAQ, per germline (reference sequence). CDR3 sequence reads: CASSPGTSGSRYEQYF. The CDR3 coding sequence is TGTGCCAGCAGCCCAGGGACTAGCGGGAGTCGCTACGAGCAGTACTTC.

The V gene is TRBV19, the J gene TRBJ2-1; 16 bases agree with TRBD2. CDR1 is LNHDA, CDR2 SQIVND, per germline (reference sequence). V lost 4 bases and J lost 6; bases outside the gene matches: 6. This CDR3 spans 17 amino acids. CDR3 amino acids: CASSTSGTSGRANEQFF. CDR3 DNA: TGTGCCAGTAGTACCTCAGGGACTAGCGGGAGGGCCAATGAGCAGTTCTTC.

The rearrangement links TRBV7-8 to TRBJ2-7; possibly TRBD1 for D (5 bases). CDR1 is SGHVS, CDR2 FQNEAQ, per germline. Trimming took 5 bases from V and 3 from J, leaving 20 bases between them. CDR3 length: 16 amino acids. The CDR3 DNA is TGTGCCAGCAGCCCCTACCTGGGGCAGGCTGACTACGAGCAGTACTTC. Its translation is CASSPYLGQADYEQYF.

The V gene is TRBV10-3, the J gene TRBJ2-3, with 8 bases identical to TRBD2. This CDR3 has 17 amino acids. Germline trimming cut 3 bases from V and 0 bases from J; bases unmatched to any gene: 8. Per germline, CDR1 ENHRY and CDR2 SYGVKD. CDR3 bases: TGTGCCATCAGTGATTGGGGACGGGAGGGGAGCACAGATACGCAGTATTTT. It is translated as CAISDWGREGSTDTQYF.

J is TRBJ1-5 and V is TRBV7-3; 10 nucleotides align to TRBD1. Germline V gene lookup returns CDR1 SGHTA and CDR2 FQGTGA. CDR3 length: 13 residues. J gave up 9 bases and V 4 bases, and 3 bases lay outside the gene matches. The CDR3 region has the DNA TGTGCCAGCAGCTGGACAGGGGGGGGGCCCCAGCATTTT. Amino acid sequence: CASSWTGGGPQHF.

In regard to this clone: This CDR3 is also generated by other DNA sequences in the sample. This chain joins TRBV6-4 and TRBJ2-2; TRBD1 might be the D (5 bases). Deletions cut 4 bases from V and 2 bases from J, with 5 bases between. The CDR3 is 13 amino acids. From germline, CDR1 is MRHNA and CDR2 SNTAGT. CDR3 DNA: TGTGCCAGCAGTGGGACAAACACCGGGGAGCTGTTTTTT. This sequence encodes CASSGTNTGELFF.

V usage is TRBV27 and J usage is TRBJ2-7; 9 nucleotides line up with TRBD1. The germline V gene encodes CDR1 MNHEY and CDR2 SMNVEV (reference sequence). Trimming removed 3 bases from V and 4 bases from J; junction bases left unmatched: 4. CDR3 length equals 14 residues. CDR3 in amino acids: CASSLGQGGYEQYF. The CDR3 DNA follows: TGTGCCAGCAGTTTGGGACAGGGAGGGTACGAGCAGTACTTC.

This clone has a single count. This chain uses TRBV5-6 with TRBJ1-3; 10 bases fit TRBD1. This CDR3 region has 15 residues. Germline-derived CDR1 and CDR2 are SGHDT and YYEEEE. V was clipped by 4 bases and J by 2 bases; unmatched bases: 3. The DNA for the CDR3 is TGTGCCAGCAGCCGAGGGACAGGGGCTGGAAACACCATATATTTT. This gives the protein CASSRGTGAGNTIYF.

The chain carries TRBV19 and TRBJ2-1; no definite D call. The CDR3 loop spans 12 amino acids. V was pared by 5 bases and J by 8 bases, with 10 bases between. Germline V CDR1 and CDR2: LNHDA, SQIVND (reference sequence). In DNA form, the CDR3 reads TGTGCCAGTAGTCCCCCGACATATGAGCAGTTCTTC. This translates into CASSPPTYEQFF.

The V call is TRBV2, the J call TRBJ2-5; maybe TRBD2 (5 bases). CDR1 and CDR2 (germline): SNHLY, FYNNEI. Deletions cut 6 bases from V and 5 bases from J, with 16 bases between. The CDR3 runs 14 residues. The DNA of the CDR3 is TGTGCCAGCAGGGGAGAGCGGATCAGGGAGACCCAGTACTTC. Its translation: CASRGERIRETQYF.

This clone has only a few counts. V and J are TRBV5-6 and TRBJ2-7; 9 bases are a match to TRBD2. The V and J ends lost 3 bases and 3 bases, in that order; junction bases with no gene match: 4. CDR3 length: 14 residues. The germline CDR1 and CDR2 sequences are SGHDT and YYEEEE. The CDR3 reads CASSSREGSYEQYF. In DNA form, the CDR3 reads TGTGCCAGCAGCTCGCGGGAGGGGAGCTACGAGCAGTACTTC.

The chain recombines TRBV5-6 with TRBJ1-1; D is ambiguous. The CDR3 runs 14 residues. V was clipped by 4 bases and J by 3 bases, with 13 bases between them. Germline lookup yields CDR1 SGHDT and CDR2 YYEEEE. For the CDR3, the DNA is TGTGCCAGCAGCCACGAGGCCGTATACACTGAAGCTTTCTTT. Translation: CASSHEAVYTEAFF. Looking up the rest from reference TRBV5-6 and TRBJ1-1 gives the full variable domain: DAGVTQSPTHLIKTRGQQVTLRCSPKSGHDTVSWYQQALGQGPQFIFQYYEEEERQRGNFPDRFSGHQFPNYSSELNVNALLLGDSALYLCASSHEAVYTEAFFGQGTRLTVV.

V gene TRBV27 combines with J gene TRBJ2-1, with 10 bases aligning to TRBD2. Unmatched junction bases numbered 5, after V lost 7 bases and J lost 5 bases. The CDR3 sequence is 14 residues long. Germline CDR1 MNHEY, CDR2 SMNVEV (reference sequence). CDR3 sequence reads: CASMSLAGDNEQFF. The CDR3 DNA reads as TGTGCCAGCATGTCCCTAGCGGGGGACAATGAGCAGTTCTTC.

V and J are TRBV5-1 and TRBJ1-2; D remains ambiguous. V was clipped by 0 bases and J by 1 base, with 13 bases between them. Germline-derived CDR1 and CDR2 are SGHRS and YFSETQ. This CDR3 is built from 16 residues. Written as DNA, the CDR3 is TGCGCCAGCAGCTTGGGCCAGGCCTTGGGTAACTATGGCTACACCTTC. Protein sequence: CASSLGQALGNYGYTF.

The chain employs TRBV5-5 and TRBJ1-1; 9 bases line up with TRBD1. Losses at the gene ends were 4 bases for V and 4 bases for J; bases not matched to a gene: 11. The CDR3 runs to 16 residues. Germline V gene sequence: CDR1 SGHKS, CDR2 YYEKEE (reference sequence). CDR3 in DNA: TGTGCCAGCAGCCGTTATAGGGACAGGGCCGGCACTGAAGCTTTCTTT. Translated, it gives CASSRYRDRAGTEAFF.